Presented here are 26 T cell receptor beta chains from one specimen sequenced in a study of blood T cell repertoires in COVID-19. Libraries were prepared by immunoSEQ multiplex PCR; TCRdb keeps only in-frame clonotypes and omits some of them. The sample lists about 110,000 clones; roughly 90% were seen once. Sequencing was done on a sample of peripheral blood. These TCRs come from a man in his forties with active or convalescent COVID-19.

J is TRBJ2-7 and V is TRBV13; perhaps TRBD1 as D (8 bases). Germline CDR1 PRHDT, CDR2 FYEKMQ (reference sequence). The V end lost 4 bases, the J end lost 2 bases, and 21 bases lay between the germline ends. CDR3 size: 17 residues. CDR3 sequence (DNA): TGTGCCAGCAGCTCCCCGACAGGAACAGGGGGGGCCTACGAGCAGTACTTC. Encoded protein: CASSSPTGTGGAYEQYF.

J is TRBJ2-7 and V is TRBV7-2; 8 positions match TRBD1. J gave up 0 bases and V 1 base, and 8 bases lay outside the gene matches. From germline, CDR1 is SGHTA and CDR2 FQGNSA. There are 17 residues in the CDR3. CDR3 bases: TGTGCCAGCAGCTTAGGTGGGGCACAGGGGGTCTCCTACGAGCAGTACTTC. Amino acid sequence: CASSLGGAQGVSYEQYF. Full variable domain (remainder filled in from reference TRBV7-2 and TRBJ2-7): GAGVSQSPSNKVTEKGKDVELRCDPISGHTALYWYRQSLGQGLEFLIYFQGNSAPDKSGLPSDRFSAERTGGSVSTLTIQRTQQEDSAVYLCASSLGGAQGVSYEQYFGPGTRLTVT.

The table lists this clone with a count of one. This chain uses TRBV30 with TRBJ2-7, with D tentatively TRBD2 (6 bases). Trimming cost V 7 bases and J 4 bases, with 17 bases left between them. The CDR3 has 13 amino acids. Germline V lookup: CDR1 GTSNPN, CDR2 SVGIG (reference sequence). The CDR3 nucleotides read TGTGCCTTATCGGCGGGACCGGGGTACGAGCAGTACTTC. This translates into CALSAGPGYEQYF.

The chain employs TRBV18 and TRBJ2-4, with 9 positions matching TRBD1. The junction had 2 bases not matched to a gene; V was cut back by 0 bases and J by 8 bases. CDR3 length: 14 amino acids. Per the germline V gene, CDR1 is KGHSH and CDR2 is LQKENI. Here the CDR3 reads CASSPPGQGDIQYF. CDR3 in DNA: TGTGCCAGCTCACCACCGGGACAGGGAGACATTCAGTACTTC.

The chain couples TRBV9 to TRBJ2-5; 8 nucleotides line up with TRBD2. The J segment lost 5 bases and the V segment lost 4 bases, leaving 7 bases of the junction unmatched. CDR1 and CDR2 (germline): SGDLS, YYNGEE. This CDR3 region has 14 residues. CDR3 sequence: CASSLGAGAETQYF. In DNA, the CDR3 is TGTGCCAGCAGCCTCGGAGCGGGAGCGGAGACCCAGTACTTC. Based on the CDR3 plus reference TRBV9 and TRBJ2-5, the full variable domain is DSGVTQTPKHLITATGQRVTLRCSPRSGDLSVYWYQQSLDQGLQFLIQYYNGEERAKGNILERFSAQQFPDLHSELNLSSLELGDSALYFCASSLGAGAETQYFGPGTRLLVL.

This clone was seen only once. The CDR3 nucleotides are TGTGCCAGCAGCTTAGCTATAGCGTTGCCTTACGAGCAGTACTTC. Translated: CASSLAIALPYEQYF. The J gene is TRBJ2-7, the V gene TRBV11-2, with a tentative D call TRBD2 (5 bases). CDR3 length: 15 amino acids. Germline assignment: CDR1 SGHAT and CDR2 FQNNGV. Trimming stripped 1 base from V and 4 bases from J, with 14 bases between.

This chain links TRBV11-2 with TRBJ1-1, with a tentative D call TRBD1 (6 bases). Germline CDR1 and CDR2: SGHAT and FQNNGV. The CDR3 contains 15 residues. Trimming stripped 5 bases from V and 0 bases from J, with 13 bases between. CDR3 residues: CASSVRGGLNTEAFF. The CDR3 DNA reads as TGTGCCAGCAGCGTCAGAGGGGGACTGAACACTGAAGCTTTCTTT.

The J gene is TRBJ1-5, the V gene TRBV19, with 7 bases aligning to TRBD1. The CDR3 runs 17 residues. The germline CDR1 and CDR2 sequences are LNHDA and SQIVND (reference sequence). The J segment lost 0 bases and the V segment lost 5 bases, leaving 10 bases of the junction unmatched. CDR3 DNA sequence: TGTGCCAGTAGTTTTAATAGCGGGACAGATAGCAATCAGCCCCAGCATTTT. It encodes CASSFNSGTDSNQPQHF.

This sequence joins TRBV7-2 and TRBJ1-2; D uncertain. The length of the CDR3 is 13 residues. The V and J ends lost 6 bases and 0 bases respectively, with 8 bases between them. The germline gives CDR1 SGHTA, CDR2 FQGNSA. CDR3 region: CASRQATNYGYTF. The CDR3 region has the DNA TGTGCCAGCAGGCAAGCGACTAACTATGGCTACACCTTC.

The rearrangement links TRBV12-3 or TRBV12-4 to TRBJ1-1; TRBD1 might be the D (5 bases). CDR3 length: 12 amino acids. Between the trimmed V and J ends, which lost 6 bases and 11 bases, there was a span of 16 bases. The CDR3 loop reads CASRNSGTGAFF. The CDR3 bases are TGTGCCAGCAGAAACTCCGGGACTGGGGCTTTCTTT.

This chain links TRBV9 with TRBJ2-1; 7 nucleotides match TRBD2. J lost 0 bases, V lost 3 bases, and 9 bases had no gene match. CDR3 length: 17 residues. The germline CDR1 and CDR2 sequences are SGDLS and YYNGEE. This CDR3 reads CASSASLLASSYNEQFF. CDR3 coding DNA: TGTGCCAGCAGCGCCAGTTTACTAGCGAGCTCCTACAATGAGCAGTTCTTC.

The chain recombines TRBV14 with TRBJ2-7; 10 nucleotides agree with TRBD2. After removal of 10 bases from V and 4 bases from J, the junction contained 10 bases not matched to a gene. Germline V CDR1 and CDR2: SGHDN, FVKESK. There are 14 residues in the CDR3. The CDR3 DNA follows: TGTGCCACTTTCGACAGCGGGAGGGGGTACGAGCAGTACTTC. This encodes CATFDSGRGYEQYF.

The V and J genes are TRBV19 and TRBJ2-5; TRBD1 might be the D (5 bases). CDR1 is LNHDA and CDR2 is SQIVND in the germline V gene (reference sequence). The CDR3 totals 13 residues. V lost 8 bases to trimming and J lost 5 bases, with 15 bases between them. The CDR3 DNA sequence: TGTGCCAGTGGGCAGGGTATTTGGGAGACCCAGTACTTC. This gives the protein CASGQGIWETQYF.

This clone has only one observation. This rearrangement joins TRBV10-3 to TRBJ2-7; TRBD2 matches 7 bases. Germline CDR1 and CDR2: ENHRY and SYGVKD. This CDR3 has 15 amino acids. With 0 bases clipped from V and 3 bases from J, the junction kept 5 bases outside the gene matches. The CDR3 here is CAISESLAAGYEQYF. The CDR3 DNA reads TGTGCCATCAGTGAGTCGCTAGCGGCCGGCTACGAGCAGTACTTC.

This clone has just one count. This chain uses TRBV15 with TRBJ2-5; 7 bases map to TRBD2. Germline CDR1 is LNHNV and CDR2 is YYDKDF (reference sequence). V shed 1 base and J 2 bases; nucleotides not matched to a gene: 1. The CDR3 is 14 amino acids. The CDR3 DNA reads as TGTGCCACCAGCAGAGGGGACTATCAAGAGACCCAGTACTTC. This encodes CATSRGDYQETQYF.

The chain uses TRBV14 and TRBJ1-2; tentatively, D is TRBD1 (6 bases). Per germline, CDR1 SGHDN and CDR2 FVKESK. This CDR3 is built from 14 residues. V was cut by 1 base and J by 5 bases, with 11 bases left in between. The CDR3 sequence: CASSQGGTPYGYTF. The CDR3 DNA reads as TGTGCCAGCAGCCAAGGGGGGACACCTTATGGCTACACCTTC.

J is TRBJ1-1 and V is TRBV19; TRBD1 agrees at 7 bases. Germline lookup yields CDR1 LNHDA and CDR2 SQIVND (reference sequence). V was clipped by 10 bases and J by 0 bases; unmatched bases: 8. This CDR3 has 14 amino acids. CDR3 sequence: CATQGQMMNTEAFF. In nucleotides, the CDR3 is TGTGCCACTCAGGGACAGATGATGAACACTGAAGCTTTCTTT.

The chain is built from TRBV27 and TRBJ2-5; 7 bases are a match to TRBD1. The CDR3 length is 15 residues. Germline assignment: CDR1 MNHEY and CDR2 SMNVEV (reference sequence). V lost 6 bases to trimming and J lost 4 bases; unmatched junction nucleotides: 11. CDR3 nucleotide sequence: TGTGCCAGCAGCCCCGACAGGGTTATCGGAGAGACCCAGTACTTC. Translation: CASSPDRVIGETQYF.

This CDR3 is CATSDSPVQDEQFF. The CDR3 DNA is TGTGCCACCAGTGATTCACCAGTACAGGACGAGCAGTTCTTC. The chain is built from TRBV24-1 and TRBJ2-1; tentative D call: TRBD1 (5 bases). Germline V gene lookup returns CDR1 KGHDR and CDR2 SFDVKD. Trimming stripped 2 bases from V and 10 bases from J, with 14 bases between. The CDR3 extends over 14 amino acids.

In this sample, this clone turned up once. The rearrangement uses TRBV29-1 and TRBJ2-1, with D tentatively TRBD1 (5 bases). Germline V lookup: CDR1 SQVTM, CDR2 ANQGSEA. The V and J ends lost 0 bases and 3 bases respectively, with 9 bases between them. This CDR3 region has 14 residues. The CDR3 here is CSVEDHRFYNEQFF. In DNA form, the CDR3 reads TGCAGCGTTGAAGATCACAGGTTCTACAATGAGCAGTTCTTC.

This chain connects TRBV5-1 to TRBJ2-2; 8 bases agree with TRBD2. J gave up 4 bases and V 4 bases, and 9 bases lay outside the gene matches. The CDR3 is 16 amino acids. Germline lookup yields CDR1 SGHRS and CDR2 YFSETQ. CDR3 amino acids: CASSPGGGEGTGELFF. In DNA form, the CDR3 reads TGCGCCAGCAGCCCCGGGGGGGGCGAGGGCACCGGGGAGCTGTTTTTT. The full variable domain, with the rest looked up from reference TRBV5-1 and TRBJ2-2, is KAGVTQTPRYLIKTRGQQVTLSCSPISGHRSVSWYQQTPGQGLQFLFEYFSETQRNKGNFPGRFSGRQFSNSRSEMNVSTLELGDSALYLCASSPGGGEGTGELFFGEGSRLTVL.

This clone appeared once. The J gene is TRBJ2-3, the V gene TRBV9; 9 bases line up with TRBD2. The CDR3 extends over 16 amino acids. The V segment lost 3 bases and the J segment 3 bases; nucleotides outside the gene matches: 8. Germline V lookup: CDR1 SGDLS, CDR2 YYNGEE. The CDR3, as DNA: TGTGCCAGCAGCGCGCGGACTAGCGCCGGGACAGATACGCAGTATTTT. Translating gives CASSARTSAGTDTQYF.

This clone was observed once. The chain employs TRBV27 and TRBJ2-7, with 10 positions matching TRBD2. CDR3 size: 15 residues. Germline CDR1 is MNHEY and CDR2 is SMNVEV (reference sequence). J gave up 6 bases and V 0 bases, and 5 bases lay outside the gene matches. The CDR3 region is CASSLSIVAGGEQYF. In DNA form, the CDR3 reads TGTGCCAGCAGTTTATCGATAGTAGCGGGAGGCGAGCAGTACTTC.

V is TRBV18 and J is TRBJ1-2; no definite D call. The CDR3 spans 16 residues. Trimming took off 2 bases at V and 1 base at J, with 14 bases between the two ends. Germline values: CDR1 KGHSH, CDR2 LQKENI. CDR3 DNA sequence: TGTGCCAGCTCACCAAATCACGAGACTCATAACTATGGCTACACCTTC. Its protein is CASSPNHETHNYGYTF.

The J gene is TRBJ2-3, the V gene TRBV6-1; the match to TRBD2 covers 9 bases. The CDR3 is made up of 16 amino acids. With 4 bases clipped from V and 5 bases from J, the junction kept 10 bases outside the gene matches. Germline V lookup: CDR1 MNHNS, CDR2 SASEGT. The CDR3 reads CASSAWGSGSGDTQYF. The CDR3, as DNA: TGTGCCAGCAGTGCCTGGGGTAGCGGGAGCGGAGATACGCAGTATTTT.

The V and J genes are TRBV27 and TRBJ2-3; D perhaps matches TRBD1 (5 bases). V shed 5 bases and J shed 6 bases, with 18 bases lying between them. The CDR3 covers 15 residues. CDR1 and CDR2 from the germline V gene are MNHEY and SMNVEV (reference sequence). CDR3 nucleotide sequence: TGTGCCAGCAGTCCACCACACGCCAGGGTGGATACGCAGTATTTT. It translates to CASSPPHARVDTQYF.